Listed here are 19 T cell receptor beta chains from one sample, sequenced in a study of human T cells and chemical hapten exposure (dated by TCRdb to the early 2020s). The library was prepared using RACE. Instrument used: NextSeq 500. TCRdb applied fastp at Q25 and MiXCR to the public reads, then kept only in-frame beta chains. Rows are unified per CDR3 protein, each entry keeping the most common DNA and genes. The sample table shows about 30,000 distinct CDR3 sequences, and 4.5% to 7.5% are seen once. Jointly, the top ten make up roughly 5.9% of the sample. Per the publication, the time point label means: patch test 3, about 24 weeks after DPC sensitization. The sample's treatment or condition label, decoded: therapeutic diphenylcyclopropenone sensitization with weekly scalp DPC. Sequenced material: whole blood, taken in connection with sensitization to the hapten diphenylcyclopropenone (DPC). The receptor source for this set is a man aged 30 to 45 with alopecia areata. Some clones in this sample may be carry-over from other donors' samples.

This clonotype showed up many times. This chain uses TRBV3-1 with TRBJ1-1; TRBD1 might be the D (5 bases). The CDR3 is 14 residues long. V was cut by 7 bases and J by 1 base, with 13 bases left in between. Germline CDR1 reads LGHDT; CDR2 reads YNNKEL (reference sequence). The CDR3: CASMKLGENTEAFF. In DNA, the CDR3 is TGTGCCAGCATGAAATTAGGGGAGAACACTGAAGCTTTCTTT.

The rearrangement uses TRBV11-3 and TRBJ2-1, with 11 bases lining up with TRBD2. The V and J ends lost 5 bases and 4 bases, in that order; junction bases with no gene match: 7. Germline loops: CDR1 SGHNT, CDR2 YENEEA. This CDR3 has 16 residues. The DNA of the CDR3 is TGTGCCAGCAGCCCTAGTAGCGGGGGGGTATACAATGAGCAGTTCTTC. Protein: CASSPSSGGVYNEQFF.

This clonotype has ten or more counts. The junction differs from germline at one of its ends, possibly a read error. DNA for the CDR3: TGTGCCAGCAGTTCCCCGGGCCCGCGGTTGGACTTC. Protein: CASSSPGPRLDF. The rearrangement joins TRBV12-3 or TRBV12-4 to TRBJ2-7, with D uncertain. CDR3 length: 12 amino acids.

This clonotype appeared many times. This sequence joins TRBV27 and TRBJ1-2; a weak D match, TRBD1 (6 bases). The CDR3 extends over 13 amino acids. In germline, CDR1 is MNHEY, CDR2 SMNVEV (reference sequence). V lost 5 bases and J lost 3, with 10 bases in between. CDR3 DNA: TGTGCCAGCAGTCGTACAGGGTACTATGGCTACACCTTC. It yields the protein CASSRTGYYGYTF.

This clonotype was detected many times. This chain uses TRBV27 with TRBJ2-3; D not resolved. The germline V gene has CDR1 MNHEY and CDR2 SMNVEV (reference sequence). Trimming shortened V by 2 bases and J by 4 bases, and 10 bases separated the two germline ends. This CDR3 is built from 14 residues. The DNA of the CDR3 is TGTGCCAGCAGTTTAGTAGGGATACCAGATACGCAGTATTTT. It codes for CASSLVGIPDTQYF.

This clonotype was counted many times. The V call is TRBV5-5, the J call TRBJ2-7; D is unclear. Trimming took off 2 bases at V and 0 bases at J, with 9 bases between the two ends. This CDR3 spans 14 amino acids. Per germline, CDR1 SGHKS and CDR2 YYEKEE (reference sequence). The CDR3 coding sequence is TGTGCCAGCAGCTTAGGGCCGGGCTCCTACGAGCAGTACTTC. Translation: CASSLGPGSYEQYF.

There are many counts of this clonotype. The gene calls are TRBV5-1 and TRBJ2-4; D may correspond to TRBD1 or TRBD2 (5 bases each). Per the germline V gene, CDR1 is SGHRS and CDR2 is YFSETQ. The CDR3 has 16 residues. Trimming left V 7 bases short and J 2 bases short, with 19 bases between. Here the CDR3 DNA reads TGCGCCAGCCGCGATAATGGGCAGGGACCCAAAAACATTCAGTACTTC. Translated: CASRDNGQGPKNIQYF. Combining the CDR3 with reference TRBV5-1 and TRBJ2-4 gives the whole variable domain KAGVTQTPRYLIKTRGQQVTLSCSPISGHRSVSWYQQTPGQGLQFLFEYFSETQRNKGNFPGRFSGRQFSNSRSEMNVSTLELGDSALYLCASRDNGQGPKNIQYFGAGTRLSVL.

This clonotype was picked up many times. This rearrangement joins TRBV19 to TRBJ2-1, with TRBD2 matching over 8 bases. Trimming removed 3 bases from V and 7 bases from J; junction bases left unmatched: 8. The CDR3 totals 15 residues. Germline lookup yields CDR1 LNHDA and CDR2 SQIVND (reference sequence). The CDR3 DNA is TGTGCCAGTAGTATGGAAGCGGGGGCCTTAAATGAGCAGTTCTTC. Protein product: CASSMEAGALNEQFF.

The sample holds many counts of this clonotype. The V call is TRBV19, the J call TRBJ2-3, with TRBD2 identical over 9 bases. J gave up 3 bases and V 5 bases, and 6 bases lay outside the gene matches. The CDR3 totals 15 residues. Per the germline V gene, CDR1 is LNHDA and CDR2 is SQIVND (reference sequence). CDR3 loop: CASSVASGITDTQYF. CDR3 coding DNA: TGTGCCAGTAGTGTGGCTAGCGGGATTACAGATACGCAGTATTTT. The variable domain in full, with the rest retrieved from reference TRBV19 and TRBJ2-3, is DGGITQSPKYLFRKEGQNVTLSCEQNLNHDAMYWYRQDPGQGLRLIYYSQIVNDFQKGDIAEGYSVSREKKESFPLTVTSAQKNPTAFYLCASSVASGITDTQYFGPGTRLTVL.

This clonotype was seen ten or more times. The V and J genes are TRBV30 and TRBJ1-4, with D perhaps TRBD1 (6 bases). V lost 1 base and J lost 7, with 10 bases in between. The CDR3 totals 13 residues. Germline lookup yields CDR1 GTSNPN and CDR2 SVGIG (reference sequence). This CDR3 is CAWSDRDGEKLFF. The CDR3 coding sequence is TGTGCCTGGAGTGACAGGGATGGTGAAAAACTGTTTTTT.

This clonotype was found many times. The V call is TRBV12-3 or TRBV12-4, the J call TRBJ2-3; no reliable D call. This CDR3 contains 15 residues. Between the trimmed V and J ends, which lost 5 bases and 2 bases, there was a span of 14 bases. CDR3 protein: CASSPLGSSTDTQYF. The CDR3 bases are TGTGCCAGCAGTCCATTAGGGTCCTCCACAGATACGCAGTATTTT.

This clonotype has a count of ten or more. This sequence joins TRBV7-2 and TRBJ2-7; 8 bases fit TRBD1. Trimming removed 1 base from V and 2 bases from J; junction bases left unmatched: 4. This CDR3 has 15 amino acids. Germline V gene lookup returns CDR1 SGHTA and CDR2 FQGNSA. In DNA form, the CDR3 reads TGTGCCAGCAGCTTAGGGCAGGGGGCTGCCTACGAGCAGTACTTC. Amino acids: CASSLGQGAAYEQYF.

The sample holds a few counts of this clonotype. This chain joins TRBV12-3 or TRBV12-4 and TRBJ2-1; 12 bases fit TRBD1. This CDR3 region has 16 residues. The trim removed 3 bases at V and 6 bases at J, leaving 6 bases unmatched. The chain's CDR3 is CASSFWGQGATNEQFF. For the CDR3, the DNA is TGTGCCAGCAGTTTTTGGGGACAGGGGGCAACCAATGAGCAGTTCTTC.

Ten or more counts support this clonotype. The CDR3 is CASSFGTGTSEQYF. CDR3 nucleotide sequence: TGTGCCAGCAGCTTTGGGACAGGTACATCCGAGCAGTACTTC. The chain joins TRBV7-9 to TRBJ2-7; 8 nucleotides agree with TRBD1. CDR3 size: 14 residues. Germline V lookup: CDR1 SEHNR, CDR2 FQNEAQ (reference sequence). Trimming at V came to 3 bases and at J to 6 bases, leaving 7 bases not matched to a gene. The full variable domain, completed using reference TRBV7-9 and TRBJ2-7, is DTGVSQNPRHKITKRGQNVTFRCDPISEHNRLYWYRQTLGQGPEFLTYFQNEAQLEKSRLLSDRFSAERPKGSFSTLEIQRTEQGDSAMYLCASSFGTGTSEQYFGPGTRLTVT.

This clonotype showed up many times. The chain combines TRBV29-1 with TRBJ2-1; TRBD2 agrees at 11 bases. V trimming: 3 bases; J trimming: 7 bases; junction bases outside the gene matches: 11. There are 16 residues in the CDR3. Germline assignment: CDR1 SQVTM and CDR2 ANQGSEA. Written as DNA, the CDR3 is TGCAGCGTTGAGGGCCCGACTAGCGGGAAAAAGAATGAGCAGTTCTTC. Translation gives CSVEGPTSGKKNEQFF.

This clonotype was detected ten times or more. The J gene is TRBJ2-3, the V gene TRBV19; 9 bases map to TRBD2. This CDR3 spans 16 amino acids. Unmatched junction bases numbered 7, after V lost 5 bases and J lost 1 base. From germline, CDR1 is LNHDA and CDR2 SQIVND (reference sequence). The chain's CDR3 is CASSPFASGGTDTQYF. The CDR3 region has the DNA TGTGCCAGTAGTCCCTTCGCTAGCGGGGGCACAGATACGCAGTATTTT. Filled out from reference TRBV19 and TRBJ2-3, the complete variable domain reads DGGITQSPKYLFRKEGQNVTLSCEQNLNHDAMYWYRQDPGQGLRLIYYSQIVNDFQKGDIAEGYSVSREKKESFPLTVTSAQKNPTAFYLCASSPFASGGTDTQYFGPGTRLTVL.

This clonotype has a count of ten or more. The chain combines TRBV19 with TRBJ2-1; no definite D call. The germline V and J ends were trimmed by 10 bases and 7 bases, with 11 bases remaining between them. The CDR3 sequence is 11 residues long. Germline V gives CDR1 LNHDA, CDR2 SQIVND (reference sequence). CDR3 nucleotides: TGTGCCACATGGGGTGGGAATGAGCAGTTCTTC. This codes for CATWGGNEQFF. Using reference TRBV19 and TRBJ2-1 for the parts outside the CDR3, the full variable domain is DGGITQSPKYLFRKEGQNVTLSCEQNLNHDAMYWYRQDPGQGLRLIYYSQIVNDFQKGDIAEGYSVSREKKESFPLTVTSAQKNPTAFYLCATWGGNEQFFGPGTRLTVL.

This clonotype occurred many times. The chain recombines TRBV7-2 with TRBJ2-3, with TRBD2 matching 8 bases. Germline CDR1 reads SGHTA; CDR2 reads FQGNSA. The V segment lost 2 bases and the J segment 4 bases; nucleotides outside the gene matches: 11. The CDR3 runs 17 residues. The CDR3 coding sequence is TGTGCCAGCAGCTTATCTTCGGGACTAGTAGGCGCAGATACGCAGTATTTT. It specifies CASSLSSGLVGADTQYF.

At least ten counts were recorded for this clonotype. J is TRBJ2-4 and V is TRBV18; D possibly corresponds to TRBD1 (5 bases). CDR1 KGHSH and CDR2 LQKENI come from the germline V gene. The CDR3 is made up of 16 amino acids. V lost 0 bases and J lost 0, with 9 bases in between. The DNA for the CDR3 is TGTGCCAGCTCACCACCGGCAGGGCTAGCCAAAAACATTCAGTACTTC. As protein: CASSPPAGLAKNIQYF.